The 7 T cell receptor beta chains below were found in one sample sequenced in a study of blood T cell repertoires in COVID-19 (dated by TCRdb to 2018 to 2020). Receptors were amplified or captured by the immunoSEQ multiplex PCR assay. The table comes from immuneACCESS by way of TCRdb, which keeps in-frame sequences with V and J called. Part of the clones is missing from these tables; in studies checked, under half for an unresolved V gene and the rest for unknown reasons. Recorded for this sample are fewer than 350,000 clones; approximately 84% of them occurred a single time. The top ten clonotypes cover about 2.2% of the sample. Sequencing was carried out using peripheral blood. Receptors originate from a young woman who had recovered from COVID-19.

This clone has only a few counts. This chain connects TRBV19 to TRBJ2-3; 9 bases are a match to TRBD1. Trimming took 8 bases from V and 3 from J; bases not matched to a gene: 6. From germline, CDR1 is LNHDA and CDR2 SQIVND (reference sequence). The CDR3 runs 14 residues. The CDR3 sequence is CASHRGRETDTQYF. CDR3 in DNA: TGTGCCAGTCACAGGGGGCGCGAGACAGATACGCAGTATTTT.

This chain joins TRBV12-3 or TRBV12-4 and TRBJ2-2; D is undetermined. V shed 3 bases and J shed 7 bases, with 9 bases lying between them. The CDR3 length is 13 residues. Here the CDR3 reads CASSLDRVGELFF. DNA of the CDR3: TGTGCCAGCAGTTTGGATCGGGTCGGGGAGCTGTTTTTT.

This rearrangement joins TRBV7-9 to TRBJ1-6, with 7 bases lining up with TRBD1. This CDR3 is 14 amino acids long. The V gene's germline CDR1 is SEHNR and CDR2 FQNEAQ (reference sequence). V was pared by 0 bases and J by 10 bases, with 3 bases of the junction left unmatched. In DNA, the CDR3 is TGTGCCAGCAGCTTAGCGGCAGGGGGATCACCCCTCCACTTT. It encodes CASSLAAGGSPLHF.

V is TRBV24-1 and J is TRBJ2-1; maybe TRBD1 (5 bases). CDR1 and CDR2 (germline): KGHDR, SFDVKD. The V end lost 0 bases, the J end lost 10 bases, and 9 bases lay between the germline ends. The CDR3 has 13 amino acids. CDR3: CATSDLLWGEQFF. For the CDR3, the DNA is TGTGCCACCAGTGATTTGCTATGGGGCGAGCAGTTCTTC.

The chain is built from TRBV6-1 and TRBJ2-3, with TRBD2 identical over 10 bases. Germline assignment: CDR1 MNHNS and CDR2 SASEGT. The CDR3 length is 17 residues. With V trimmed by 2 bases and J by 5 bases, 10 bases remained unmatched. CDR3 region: CASSEYFIAGGGDTQYF. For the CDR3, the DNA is TGTGCCAGCAGTGAATACTTTATAGCGGGAGGAGGAGATACGCAGTATTTT.

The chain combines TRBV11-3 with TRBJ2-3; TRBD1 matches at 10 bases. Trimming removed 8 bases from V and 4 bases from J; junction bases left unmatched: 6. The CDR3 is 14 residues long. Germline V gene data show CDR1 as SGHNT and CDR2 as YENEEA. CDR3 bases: TGTGCCAGCGGACGACAGGGGGCATCAGATACGCAGTATTTT. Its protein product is CASGRQGASDTQYF.

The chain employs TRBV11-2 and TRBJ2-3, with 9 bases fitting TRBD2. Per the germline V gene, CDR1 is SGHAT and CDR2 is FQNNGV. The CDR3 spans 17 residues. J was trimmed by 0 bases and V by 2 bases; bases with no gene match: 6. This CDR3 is CASSLYSSGVSTDTQYF. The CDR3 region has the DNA TGTGCCAGCAGCTTATATTCTAGCGGGGTTAGCACAGATACGCAGTATTTT.